This T cell receptor (beta chain) appears in the sequencing data of a study of T cell repertoires in cytomegalovirus infection. Study context: HLA-B-restricted CMV epitopes that are well studied were used alongside recently identified HLA-C-restricted ones. CMV infection together with matching HLA type was indicated by public TCR beta signatures. General observations from the study: Across the ex vivo response, the dominant clonotypes were HLA-C-restricted CMV-specific TCR beta clonotypes.

As regards this clonotype: Its target is unknown.

A single record per CDR3 protein comes from TCRdb applying MiXCR to the reads. The data hold 150,000 or so distinct CDR3 sequences, with 32% observed a single time. The CDR3 consists of 13 residues. Trimming stripped 6 bases from V and 3 bases from J, with 12 bases between. This specimen consisted of CD8+ T cells from cultured PBMCs, obtained from culture after CMV antigen stimulation. The receptor comes from a human donor in good health (CMV status not recorded). Some clones in this sample may be carry-over from other donors' samples. V usage is TRBV12-3 or TRBV12-4 and J usage is TRBJ2-7; D is uncertain. CDR3 residues: CASSPSWNYEQYF. CDR3 sequence (DNA): TGTGCCAGCAGCCCTAGTTGGAACTACGAGCAGTACTTC.